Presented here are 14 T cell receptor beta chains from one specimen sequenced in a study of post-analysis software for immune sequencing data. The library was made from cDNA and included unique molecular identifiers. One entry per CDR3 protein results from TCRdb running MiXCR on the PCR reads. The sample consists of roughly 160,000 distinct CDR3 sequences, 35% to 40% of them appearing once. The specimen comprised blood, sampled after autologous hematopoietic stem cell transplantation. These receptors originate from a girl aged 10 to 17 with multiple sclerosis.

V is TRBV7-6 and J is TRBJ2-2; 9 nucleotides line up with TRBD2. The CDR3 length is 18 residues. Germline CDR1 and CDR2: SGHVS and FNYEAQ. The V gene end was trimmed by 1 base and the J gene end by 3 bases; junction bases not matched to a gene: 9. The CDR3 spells CASSLGPVKRGDTGELFF. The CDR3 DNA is TGTGCCAGCAGCTTAGGTCCGGTAAAGCGGGGGGACACCGGGGAGCTGTTTTTT.

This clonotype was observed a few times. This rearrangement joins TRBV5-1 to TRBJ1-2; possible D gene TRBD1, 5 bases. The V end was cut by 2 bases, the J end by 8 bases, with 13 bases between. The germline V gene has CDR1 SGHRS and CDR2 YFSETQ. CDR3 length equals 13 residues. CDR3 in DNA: TGCGCCAGCAGCTTTGGAGGGGAGGGCGGCTACACCTTC. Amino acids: CASSFGGEGGYTF.

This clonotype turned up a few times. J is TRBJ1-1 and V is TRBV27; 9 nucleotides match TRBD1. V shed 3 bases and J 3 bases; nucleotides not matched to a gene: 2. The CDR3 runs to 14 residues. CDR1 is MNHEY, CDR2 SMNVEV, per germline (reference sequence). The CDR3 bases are TGTGCCAGCAGTTTGGGGACAGGGTACACTGAAGCTTTCTTT. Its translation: CASSLGTGYTEAFF.

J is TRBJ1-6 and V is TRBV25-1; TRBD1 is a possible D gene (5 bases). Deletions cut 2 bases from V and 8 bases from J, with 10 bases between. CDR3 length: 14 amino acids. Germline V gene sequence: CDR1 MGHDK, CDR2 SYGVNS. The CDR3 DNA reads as TGTGCCAGCAGTGAAGGCAGGGTGGATTCACCCCTCCACTTT. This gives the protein CASSEGRVDSPLHF.

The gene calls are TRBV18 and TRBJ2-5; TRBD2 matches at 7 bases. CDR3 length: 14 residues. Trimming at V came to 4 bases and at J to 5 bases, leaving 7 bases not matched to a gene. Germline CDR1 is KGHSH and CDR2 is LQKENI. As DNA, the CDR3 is TGTGCCAGCTCACGAAGCGGGGCCGAGGAGACCCAGTACTTC. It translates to CASSRSGAEETQYF.

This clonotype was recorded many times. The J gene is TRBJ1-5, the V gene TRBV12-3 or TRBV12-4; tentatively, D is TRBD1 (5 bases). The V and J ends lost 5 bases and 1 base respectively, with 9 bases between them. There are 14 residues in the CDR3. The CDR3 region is CASSTGSSNQPQHF. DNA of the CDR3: TGTGCCAGCAGTACAGGTTCGAGCAATCAGCCCCAGCATTTT.

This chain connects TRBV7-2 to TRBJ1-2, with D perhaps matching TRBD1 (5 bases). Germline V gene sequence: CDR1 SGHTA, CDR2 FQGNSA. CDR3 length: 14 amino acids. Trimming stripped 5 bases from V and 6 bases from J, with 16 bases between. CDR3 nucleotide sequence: TGTGCCAGCAGCCACAAGGGGCGAGGACATGGCTACACCTTC. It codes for CASSHKGRGHGYTF.

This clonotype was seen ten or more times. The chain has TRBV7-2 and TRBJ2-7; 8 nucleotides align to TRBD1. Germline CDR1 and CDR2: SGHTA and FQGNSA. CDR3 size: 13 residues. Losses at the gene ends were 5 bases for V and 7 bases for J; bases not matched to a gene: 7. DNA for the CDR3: TGTGCCAGCAGCGCACGGACAGGGCAAGAGCAGTACTTC. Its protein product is CASSARTGQEQYF.

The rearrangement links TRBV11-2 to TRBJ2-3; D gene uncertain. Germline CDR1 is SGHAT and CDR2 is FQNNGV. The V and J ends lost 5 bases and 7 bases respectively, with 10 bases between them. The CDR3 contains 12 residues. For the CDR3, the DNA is TGTGCCAGCAGCAAGGAGCGCAATACGCAGTATTTT. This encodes CASSKERNTQYF.

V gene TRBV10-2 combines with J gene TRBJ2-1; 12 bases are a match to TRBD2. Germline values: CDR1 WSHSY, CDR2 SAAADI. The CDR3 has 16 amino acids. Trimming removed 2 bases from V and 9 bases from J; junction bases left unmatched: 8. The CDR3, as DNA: TGCGCCAGCAGTGAGCCTAGCGGGGGGGCTGGCCGTGAGCAGTTCTTC. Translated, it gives CASSEPSGGAGREQFF.

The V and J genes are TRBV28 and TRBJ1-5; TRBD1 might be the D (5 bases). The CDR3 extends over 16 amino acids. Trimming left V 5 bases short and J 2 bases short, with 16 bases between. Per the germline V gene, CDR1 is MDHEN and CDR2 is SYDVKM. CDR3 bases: TGTGCCAGCAGTCTCCCGACGGGGGACGGCAATCAGCCCCAGCATTTT. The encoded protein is CASSLPTGDGNQPQHF.

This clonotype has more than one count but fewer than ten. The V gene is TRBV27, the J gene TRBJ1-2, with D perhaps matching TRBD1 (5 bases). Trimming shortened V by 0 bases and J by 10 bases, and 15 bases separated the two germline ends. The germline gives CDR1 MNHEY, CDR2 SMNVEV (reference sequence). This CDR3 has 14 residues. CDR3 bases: TGTGCCAGCAGTTTATCGCCAGGGTTGTTGGACTACACCTTC. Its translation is CASSLSPGLLDYTF.

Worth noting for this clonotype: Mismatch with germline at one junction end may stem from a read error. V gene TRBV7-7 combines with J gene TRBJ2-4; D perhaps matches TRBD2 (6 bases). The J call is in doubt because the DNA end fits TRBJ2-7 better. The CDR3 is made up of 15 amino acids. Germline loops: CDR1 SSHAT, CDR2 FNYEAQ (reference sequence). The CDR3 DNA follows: TGTGCTAGCAGCTTAGGGGCGGGAAACTACTACGAGCAGTACTTC. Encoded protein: CASSLGAGNYYEQYF.

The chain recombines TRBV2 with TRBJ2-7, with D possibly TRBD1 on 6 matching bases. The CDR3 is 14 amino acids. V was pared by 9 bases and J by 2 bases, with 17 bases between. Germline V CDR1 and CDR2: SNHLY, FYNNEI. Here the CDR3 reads CASKQTGPTYEQYF. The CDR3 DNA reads TGTGCCAGTAAACAGACAGGCCCGACCTACGAGCAGTACTTC.